The 11 T cell receptor beta chains given below trace back to one sample, sequenced in a study of T cell responses to AZD1222 COVID-19 vaccine. Method: immunoSEQ multiplex PCR; TCRdb's copy keeps in-frame clones and lacks some. The repertoire holds tens of thousands of clones, with around 84% as singletons. Sequencing used peripheral blood, obtained on day 0 of AZD1222 vaccination. The source of these receptors is an adult in good health.

The DNA of the CDR3 is TGTGCCAGCAGCTTGGAGACGGGCGTTAACACTGAAGCTTTCTTT. It specifies CASSLETGVNTEAFF. This rearrangement joins TRBV5-4 to TRBJ1-1, with D unclear. The CDR3 spans 15 residues. V lost 0 bases to trimming and J lost 2 bases, with 11 bases between them. Germline V CDR1 and CDR2: SGHNT, YYREEE (reference sequence).

The J gene is TRBJ2-2, the V gene TRBV11-1; D unclear. In germline, CDR1 is SGHAT, CDR2 FQDESV (reference sequence). CDR3 length: 13 amino acids. V was shortened by 2 bases and J by 5 bases, with 6 bases between the two germline ends. CDR3 region: CASSLLRTGELFF. The DNA for the CDR3 is TGTGCCAGCAGCTTACTCAGGACCGGGGAGCTGTTTTTT. Filled out from reference TRBV11-1 and TRBJ2-2, the complete variable domain reads EAEVAQSPRYKITEKSQAVAFWCDPISGHATLYWYRQILGQGPELLVQFQDESVVDDSQLPKDRFSAERLKGVDSTLKIQPAELGDSAMYLCASSLLRTGELFFGEGSRLTVL.

V gene TRBV11-2 combines with J gene TRBJ2-1; D is undetermined. Trimming removed 0 bases from V and 7 bases from J, with 10 bases in between. From germline, CDR1 is SGHAT and CDR2 FQNNGV. The CDR3 extends over 14 amino acids. The CDR3 nucleotides read TGTGCCAGCAGCTTAGACAGCCCCGGGAATGAGCAGTTCTTC. This translates into CASSLDSPGNEQFF.

The chain is built from TRBV18 and TRBJ1-2; D remains unclear. CDR1 KGHSH and CDR2 LQKENI come from the germline V gene. Trimming shortened V by 2 bases and J by 0 bases, and 13 bases separated the two germline ends. The CDR3 sequence is 16 residues long. CDR3 loop: CASSPSPQTANYGYTF. CDR3 in DNA: TGTGCCAGCTCACCATCCCCCCAGACTGCTAACTATGGCTACACCTTC.

The V gene is TRBV5-1, the J gene TRBJ1-1; perhaps TRBD1 as D (6 bases). V was trimmed by 4 bases and J by 0 bases, leaving 10 bases between them. The CDR3 sequence is 14 residues long. Germline V gives CDR1 SGHRS, CDR2 YFSETQ. The CDR3 DNA is TGCGCCAGCAGCCACACAGGGTTGAACACTGAAGCTTTCTTT. It codes for CASSHTGLNTEAFF.

The chain is built from TRBV27 and TRBJ2-1, with a possible D match to TRBD2 (5 bases). This CDR3 has 16 residues. Germline V CDR1 and CDR2: MNHEY, SMNVEV (reference sequence). V dropped 10 bases and J dropped 2 bases, with 21 bases sitting between them. The CDR3 spells CATRETKLGTYNEQFF. The CDR3 DNA reads TGTGCCACCCGGGAAACCAAATTGGGTACCTACAATGAGCAGTTCTTC.

With regard to this clone: A much larger clone is a single base away; this may be a read error. The sample has other DNA sequences that encode this CDR3 too. This chain connects TRBV11-2 to TRBJ2-2, with D tentatively TRBD1 (6 bases). Germline V gene sequence: CDR1 SGHAT, CDR2 FQNNGV. The CDR3 loop spans 17 amino acids. The CDR3 DNA sequence: TGTGCCAGCAGCTTAATTTTGGGACAAACGAACACCGGGGAGCTATTTTTT. It encodes CASSLILGQTNTGELFF.

CDR3 nucleotide sequence: TGTGCCAGCAGCCAAGATGCCGGGACAGACTATGGCTACACCTTC. As protein: CASSQDAGTDYGYTF. The chain carries TRBV14 and TRBJ1-2; 7 bases fit TRBD1. Germline values: CDR1 SGHDN, CDR2 FVKESK. With V trimmed by 0 bases and J by 3 bases, 4 bases remained unmatched. The CDR3 contains 15 residues.

The chain combines TRBV6-5 with TRBJ2-2, with 9 bases aligning to TRBD1. The CDR3 runs to 15 residues. V shed 6 bases, J shed 3 bases, and the junction held 5 bases outside the gene matches. CDR1 is MNHEY and CDR2 is SVGAGI in the germline V gene. CDR3 sequence reads: CASRQDRGYTGELFF. DNA of the CDR3: TGTGCCAGCAGGCAGGACAGGGGCTACACCGGGGAGCTGTTTTTT.

The table lists this clone with a count of one. DNA of the CDR3: TGCAGTGCCGACAGGGCCGAGACCCAGTACTTC. This sequence encodes CSADRAETQYF. The chain recombines TRBV20-1 with TRBJ2-5, with 7 bases that match TRBD1. The CDR3 spans 11 residues. Germline V gene sequence: CDR1 DFQATT, CDR2 SNEGSKA (reference sequence). V gave up 6 bases and J gave up 5 bases; unmatched junction bases: 3.

J is TRBJ1-3 and V is TRBV5-4, with TRBD1 matching over 7 bases. Germline lookup yields CDR1 SGHNT and CDR2 YYREEE (reference sequence). CDR3 length equals 17 residues. V dropped 4 bases and J dropped 0; count of bases not matched to a gene: 10. Written as DNA, the CDR3 is TGTGCCAGCAGCGGCGGGATTAGGGGGCTCTCTGGAAACACCATATATTTT. This translates into CASSGGIRGLSGNTIYF.